Included here is one TCR beta chain sequence, with context. The CDR3 has 13 residues. Some clones are missing from TCRdb's copy, which holds only in-frame ones; the method was immunoSEQ multiplex PCR. The data contain approximately 220,000 clones, about 84% of them singletons. This entry comes from a study of blood T cell repertoires in COVID-19. Study details: Sites across the United States, Italy and Spain contributed samples from acute and convalescent COVID-19.

Sequencing was carried out using peripheral blood. J is TRBJ1-5 and V is TRBV21-1; TRBD1 reflects the table's D call only, with no check against the DNA. TRBV21-1 represents a pseudogene. The TCR sequence derives from a woman aged 80 or over with acute or convalescent COVID-19. The CDR3 sequence is CASGGQPNQPQHF. The DNA for the CDR3 is TGTGCCAGCGGCGGACAGCCTAATCAGCCCCAGCATTTT.